The 32 T cell receptor beta chains presented below share a single source sample, sequenced in a study of shared clonotypes between healthy human individuals. Using immunoSEQ multiplex PCR, the repertoire was profiled, and TCRdb retains in-frame clones only, with some absent. This sample yields about 110,000 clones, of which roughly two thirds are seen a single time; around 24% belongs to the top ten. Sample: memory CD8+ T cells sorted from blood. This sample's subset: CD45RO+ cells pooled with CCR7-negative TemRA cells. The receptor source for this set is a woman aged 25 to 45 in good health.

CDR3 sequence (DNA): TGTGCCAGCAGCTTAGCCGGCGTGGAATGGGGAAATGAGCAGTTCTTC. It codes for CASSLAGVEWGNEQFF. The chain combines TRBV7-2 with TRBJ2-1; the D is unclear. Trimming stripped 0 bases from V and 7 bases from J, with 16 bases between. Germline-derived CDR1 and CDR2 are SGHTA and FQGNSA. The CDR3 covers 16 residues.

This chain joins TRBV5-1 and TRBJ2-3; TRBD2 aligns across 14 bases. CDR3 size: 15 residues. Looked up from germline, CDR1 is SGHRS and CDR2 is YFSETQ. The ends lost 6 bases at V and 3 bases at J; junction bases unmatched: 3. CDR3 DNA sequence: TGCGCCAGCAAGGGACTAGCGGGAGTAACAGATACGCAGTATTTT. Translated, it gives CASKGLAGVTDTQYF. Filled out from reference TRBV5-1 and TRBJ2-3, the complete variable domain reads KAGVTQTPRYLIKTRGQQVTLSCSPISGHRSVSWYQQTPGQGLQFLFEYFSETQRNKGNFPGRFSGRQFSNSRSEMNVSTLELGDSALYLCASKGLAGVTDTQYFGPGTRLTVL.

The V call is TRBV28, the J call TRBJ2-5; 14 bases fit TRBD2. The J call may be wrong; the DNA end is better matched by TRBJ2-7. In germline, CDR1 is MDHEN, CDR2 SYDVKM. This CDR3 comprises 16 residues. DNA for the CDR3: TGTGCCAGCAGTCCGGGACTAGCGGGAGTCGGTTACGAGCAGTACTTC. As protein: CASSPGLAGVGYEQYF.

The V and J genes are TRBV14 and TRBJ1-1; 8 bases line up with TRBD1. CDR3 length: 16 amino acids. V dropped 4 bases and J dropped 0; count of bases not matched to a gene: 7. Germline V gene sequence: CDR1 SGHDN, CDR2 FVKESK. The CDR3 loop reads CASSPRDRLLNTEAFF. CDR3 nucleotides: TGTGCCAGCAGCCCGAGGGACAGGCTATTGAACACTGAAGCTTTCTTT.

V usage is TRBV18 and J usage is TRBJ2-5; a possible D gene is TRBD2 (6 bases). Germline V CDR1 and CDR2: KGHSH, LQKENI. V lost 4 bases and J 4 bases, leaving 10 bases between the germline ends. The CDR3 totals 13 residues. CDR3 in DNA: TGTGCCAGCTCACTGGGACTCCGAGAGACCCAGTACTTC. Protein sequence: CASSLGLRETQYF.

This clone turned up a few times. This chain uses TRBV15 with TRBJ1-4; D perhaps matches TRBD1 (5 bases). Germline assignment: CDR1 LNHNV and CDR2 YYDKDF (reference sequence). CDR3 length: 16 amino acids. The ends were cut back, 0 bases at V and 7 bases at J, with 15 bases in the middle. CDR3: CATSRDIRGGSEKLFF. The CDR3 DNA is TGTGCCACCAGCAGAGATATTAGGGGAGGGAGTGAAAAACTGTTTTTT.

The chain employs TRBV28 and TRBJ2-2; tentatively, D is TRBD1 (7 bases). The CDR3 has 15 amino acids. Germline V gene data show CDR1 as MDHEN and CDR2 as SYDVKM. Trimming took off 5 bases at V and 0 bases at J, with 10 bases between the two ends. The CDR3 reads CASSGGTANTGELFF. DNA for the CDR3: TGTGCCAGCAGTGGAGGGACAGCGAACACCGGGGAGCTGTTTTTT.

The rearrangement uses TRBV25-1 and TRBJ2-5; no definite D call. The J call is uncertain, as TRBJ2-7 better fits the DNA end. Germline V gives CDR1 MGHDK, CDR2 SYGVNS. CDR3 length equals 11 residues. CDR3 region: CASSDNYEQYF. The DNA of the CDR3 is TGTGCCAGCAGTGACAACTACGAGCAGTACTTC.

V usage is TRBV5-4 and J usage is TRBJ2-5; unclear D gene. Trimming took 0 bases from V and 3 from J, leaving 6 bases between them. This CDR3 is built from 13 residues. The germline V gene has CDR1 SGHNT and CDR2 YYREEE (reference sequence). The chain's CDR3 is CASSLAEEETQYF. The CDR3, as DNA: TGTGCCAGCAGCTTGGCAGAGGAAGAGACCCAGTACTTC.

This rearrangement joins TRBV5-8 to TRBJ1-5; 9 nucleotides align to TRBD1. The CDR3 has 14 residues. V dropped 4 bases and J dropped 5; count of bases not matched to a gene: 4. In germline, CDR1 is SGHTS, CDR2 YDEGEE. The CDR3 DNA reads as TGTGCCAGCAGCCTGGGACAGGGCCATCAGCCCCAGCATTTT. Translation: CASSLGQGHQPQHF.

The CDR3: CASSQAGGPYEQYF. The CDR3 DNA is TGTGCCAGCAGCCAAGCGGGAGGGCCGTACGAGCAGTACTTC. This sequence joins TRBV7-9 and TRBJ2-7, with 10 bases that match TRBD2. Looked up from germline, CDR1 is SEHNR and CDR2 is FQNEAQ (reference sequence). This CDR3 is 14 amino acids long. V dropped 5 bases and J dropped 4; count of bases not matched to a gene: 5.

This clone came up a few times. This chain joins TRBV29-1 and TRBJ2-7; possibly TRBD1 or TRBD2 for D (5 bases each). The CDR3 sequence is 13 residues long. Germline CDR1 reads SQVTM; CDR2 reads ANQGSEA. V was cut by 6 bases and J by 0 bases, with 12 bases left in between. The CDR3, as DNA: TGCAGCGTAGGGACGGTGACCTCCTACGAGCAGTACTTC. This encodes CSVGTVTSYEQYF.

J is TRBJ1-2 and V is TRBV28; D might be TRBD1 (6 bases). V was shortened by 3 bases and J by 1 base, with 15 bases between the two germline ends. CDR3 size: 16 residues. CDR1 and CDR2 from the germline V gene are MDHEN and SYDVKM. This CDR3 is CASSFSRGRGNYGYTF. The CDR3 DNA sequence: TGTGCCAGCAGTTTTTCCCGGGGGCGCGGTAACTATGGCTACACCTTC.

This clone was found once. V usage is TRBV9 and J usage is TRBJ2-5; D might be TRBD1 (6 bases). This CDR3 region has 15 residues. Germline-derived CDR1 and CDR2 are SGDLS and YYNGEE. The V end lost 0 bases, the J end lost 1 base, and 10 bases lay between the germline ends. CDR3 coding DNA: TGTGCCAGCAGCGTAGCAGGGGCCCCCCAAGAGACCCAGTACTTC. Translated, it gives CASSVAGAPQETQYF.

This clone was seen a few times. The chain's CDR3 is CASSEVAGNPDTQYF. DNA for the CDR3: TGTGCCAGCAGTGAAGTGGCAGGGAACCCAGATACGCAGTATTTT. This chain joins TRBV6-1 and TRBJ2-3; perhaps TRBD1 as D (5 bases). Trimming cost V 1 base and J 4 bases, with 12 bases left between them. CDR1 and CDR2 (germline): MNHNS, SASEGT. The CDR3 is 15 amino acids.

CDR3 sequence: CASSSRRGGGETQYF. The CDR3 DNA reads as TGTGCCAGCAGCTCACGCAGGGGCGGGGGAGAGACCCAGTACTTC. The V call is TRBV7-6, the J call TRBJ2-5, with D perhaps matching TRBD2 (7 bases). The V end was cut by 4 bases, the J end by 4 bases, with 16 bases between. This CDR3 comprises 15 residues. CDR1 and CDR2 (germline): SGHVS, FNYEAQ.

The gene calls are TRBV10-1 and TRBJ2-1; 8 bases are a match to TRBD1. Trimming at V came to 3 bases and at J to 15 bases, leaving 4 bases not matched to a gene. Germline CDR1 is WNHNN and CDR2 is SYGVQD (reference sequence). The CDR3 runs to 11 residues. CDR3 bases: TGCGCCAGCAGTGATAGGACAGGGTTGTTCTTC. It specifies CASSDRTGLFF.

A note on this clone: Being one base from a much bigger clone, this may be a read error. This chain links TRBV9 with TRBJ2-7, with TRBD1 matching over 9 bases. Germline values: CDR1 SGDLS, CDR2 YYNGEE. The CDR3 is 13 amino acids. The ends lost 4 bases at V and 6 bases at J; junction bases unmatched: 5. The CDR3 region is CASSSGQGIEQYF. For the CDR3, the DNA is TGTGCCAGCAGCTCCGGACAGGGGATCGAGCAGTACTTC.

This chain connects TRBV10-3 to TRBJ2-1; TRBD2 agrees at 8 bases. Looked up from germline, CDR1 is ENHRY and CDR2 is SYGVKD. Unmatched junction bases numbered 9, after V lost 2 bases and J lost 0 bases. The CDR3 runs 18 residues. The CDR3, as DNA: TGTGCCATCAGTGAGCGTGGGACTAGTCTTAACTCCTACAATGAGCAGTTCTTC. The encoded protein is CAISERGTSLNSYNEQFF.

To note about this clone: Other nucleotide sequences from this sample produce the same CDR3. The chain recombines TRBV5-4 with TRBJ2-7, with D unclear. The length of the CDR3 is 11 residues. Germline V gives CDR1 SGHNT, CDR2 YYREEE (reference sequence). The germline V and J ends were trimmed by 3 bases and 3 bases, with 4 bases remaining between them. The DNA for the CDR3 is TGTGCCAGCAGCTCTGACTACGAGCAGTACTTC. Amino acid sequence: CASSSDYEQYF.

This chain joins TRBV7-2 and TRBJ2-7, with 13 bases lining up with TRBD2. V was pared by 5 bases and J by 5 bases, with 9 bases of the junction left unmatched. The CDR3 runs to 16 residues. Germline CDR1 SGHTA, CDR2 FQGNSA. CDR3 loop: CASSHGGTSGTHEQYF. CDR3 in DNA: TGTGCCAGCAGCCACGGGGGGACTAGCGGGACCCACGAGCAGTACTTC.

CDR3 region: CATGAPDSPWEKLFF. The CDR3 DNA is TGTGCCACCGGAGCCCCCGACAGCCCGTGGGAAAAACTGTTTTTT. The chain uses TRBV6-5 and TRBJ1-4, with D tentatively TRBD1 (5 bases). Per germline, CDR1 MNHEY and CDR2 SVGAGI. Trimming shortened V by 10 bases and J by 8 bases, and 23 bases separated the two germline ends. The CDR3 contains 15 residues.

The gene calls are TRBV14 and TRBJ2-3; D remains unclear. The germline V gene has CDR1 SGHDN and CDR2 FVKESK. The CDR3 runs to 15 residues. The V and J ends lost 1 base and 3 bases respectively, with 11 bases between them. The CDR3 region is CASSQGGSMTDTQYF. CDR3 sequence (DNA): TGTGCCAGCAGCCAAGGCGGTAGCATGACAGATACGCAGTATTTT.

The chain links TRBV28 to TRBJ1-2; weak D call: TRBD1 (6 bases). This CDR3 has 14 amino acids. Per the germline V gene, CDR1 is MDHEN and CDR2 is SYDVKM. V lost 3 bases to trimming and J lost 7 bases, with 15 bases between them. The CDR3: CASSFWDKRSGYTF. Written as DNA, the CDR3 is TGTGCCAGCAGTTTTTGGGACAAGAGGTCTGGCTACACCTTC.

The CDR3 coding sequence is TGTGCCAGCAGTGAAGGGGCAGTCATACCTGGCGAGCAGTACTTC. This encodes CASSEGAVIPGEQYF. V usage is TRBV2 and J usage is TRBJ2-7; D not certain. Looked up from germline, CDR1 is SNHLY and CDR2 is FYNNEI. Trimming removed 1 base at V and 6 bases at J, with 16 bases between. CDR3 length: 15 residues.

This clone occurred a few times. The chain is built from TRBV7-8 and TRBJ2-1; 8 positions agree with TRBD2. Germline values: CDR1 SGHVS, CDR2 FQNEAQ. CDR3 length: 15 amino acids. Unmatched junction bases numbered 7, after V lost 1 base and J lost 8 bases. CDR3 residues: CASSLVISGVDEQFF. The DNA for the CDR3 is TGTGCCAGCAGCTTAGTGATTAGCGGGGTGGATGAGCAGTTCTTC.

This clone was seen ten or more times. The genes are TRBV28 and TRBJ2-7; D remains unclear. CDR3 length equals 13 residues. Trimming took 10 bases from V and 4 from J, leaving 17 bases between them. From germline, CDR1 is MDHEN and CDR2 SYDVKM. The DNA for the CDR3 is TGTGCCACCAGATTCCCCCCCCGATACGAGCAGTACTTC. Amino acid sequence: CATRFPPRYEQYF.

Sample share makes this clone medium-sized. This chain connects TRBV7-9 to TRBJ1-2; D is undetermined. Germline CDR1 is SEHNR and CDR2 is FQNEAQ (reference sequence). The CDR3 sequence is 14 residues long. V lost 5 bases and J 7 bases, leaving 17 bases between the germline ends. The CDR3 bases are TGTGCCAGCAGCCCGTCAGAGGAATCGGCTGGCTACACCTTC. Its protein product is CASSPSEESAGYTF.

The genes are TRBV9 and TRBJ2-3, with D possibly matching TRBD2 (5 bases). Trimming shortened V by 4 bases and J by 6 bases, and 15 bases separated the two germline ends. CDR3 length equals 14 residues. The germline CDR1 and CDR2 sequences are SGDLS and YYNGEE. CDR3 DNA: TGTGCCAGCAGCCTAACTAGAGTTAGGGATACGCAGTATTTT. Translated: CASSLTRVRDTQYF.

The sample holds a few counts of this clone. This chain links TRBV5-1 with TRBJ2-7; 8 bases agree with TRBD1. The germline V gene encodes CDR1 SGHRS and CDR2 YFSETQ. The CDR3 runs 15 residues. After removal of 0 bases from V and 7 bases from J, the junction contained 9 bases not matched to a gene. The CDR3 protein is CASSLAGQGTGEQYF. The CDR3 DNA reads TGCGCCAGCAGCTTGGCTGGACAGGGTACGGGGGAGCAGTACTTC. Together with reference TRBV5-1 and TRBJ2-7, the CDR3 gives the full variable domain: KAGVTQTPRYLIKTRGQQVTLSCSPISGHRSVSWYQQTPGQGLQFLFEYFSETQRNKGNFPGRFSGRQFSNSRSEMNVSTLELGDSALYLCASSLAGQGTGEQYFGPGTRLTVT.

This sequence joins TRBV28 and TRBJ2-6; D is possibly TRBD1 (6 bases). CDR3 length: 18 residues. Trimming pared 7 bases from V and 2 bases from J, leaving 21 bases between. The germline CDR1 and CDR2 sequences are MDHEN and SYDVKM. The CDR3 sequence: CASTKTGRILPGANVLTF. DNA of the CDR3: TGTGCCAGCACCAAAACAGGGCGGATTTTGCCTGGGGCCAACGTCCTGACTTTC.

Note on this clone: A far larger clone is a single base away, which makes a read error likely. The same CDR3 is also encoded by other DNA sequences in this sample. The chain carries TRBV4-1 and TRBJ2-6; D gene ambiguous. Germline assignment: CDR1 MGHRA and CDR2 YSYEKL. This CDR3 has 16 residues. The germline V and J ends were trimmed by 6 bases and 2 bases, with 14 bases remaining between them. CDR3: CASSLKTGTGANVLTF. The CDR3 DNA reads TGCGCCAGCAGTCTGAAGACTGGGACTGGGGCCAACGTCCTGACTTTC.